These T cell receptor beta chains were read from a single sample in a study of siplizumab effects on memory and regulatory T cells. Clones were sequenced by immunoSEQ multiplex PCR, and TCRdb holds only the in-frame ones, with some missing. The table records about 100,000 clones, about 94% of them present only once. The material sequenced was Tregs sorted from blood. The receptors here all came from a human donor in good health. Both conserved end residues are part of each CDR3. The D gene is left open where the match is weak. Only some rows state a clone size, as once, few, many or a class for expanded clones.

v_call	d_call	clone_size	cdr3_aa
TRBV21-1	.	once	CASSIQDREVYEQYF
TRBV10-3	TRBD1	.	CAISLDRGNEQFF
TRBV6-1	.	.	CASTGRVLFGYTF
TRBV19	.	.	CASSPRGVDTEAFF
TRBV30	.	.	CAWRSYSYEQYF
TRBV9	TRBD2	.	CASSLGGSGMGSRNEQFF
TRBV6-1	.	.	CASSEVVAGLADTQYF
TRBV5-4	.	.	CASSLTDQETQYF
TRBV7-2	.	.	CASRPQGASYNEQFF
TRBV5-4	TRBD2	.	CASSLAGGSTDTQYF
TRBV5-6	TRBD2	.	CASSAGLADEQYF
TRBV19	TRBD1	.	CASSGTAYNEQFF
TRBV7-9	.	.	CASSLAQAADTQYF
TRBV6-1	.	.	CASSEITSSSYEQYF
TRBV10-3	TRBD1	.	CAISLTGAMDYEQYF
TRBV18	.	.	CASSKGVVNTEAFF
TRBV9	.	once	CASTSPSKPGYTF
TRBV20-1	.	.	CSAIRTDTQYF
TRBV18	.	.	CASSPRGSYNEQFF
TRBV5-6	.	.	CASSRYVGDTQYF
TRBV9	.	.	CASSVGGRVGYNEQFF
TRBV7-9	.	.	CASSLFPYEQYF
TRBV7-2	.	.	CASSLEVGGGEQFF
TRBV7-9	.	.	CASSLPKIGEQYF
TRBV5-1	.	.	CASSLARTYEQYF
TRBV5-4	.	.	CASSPQGNEQFF
TRBV18	TRBD1	.	CASSRGQTNQPQHF
TRBV6-1	.	.	CASSIGVNTEAFF
TRBV29-1	.	.	CSVTGTSGNTIYF
TRBV6-5	.	.	CASSYRSGNTIYF
TRBV20-1	TRBD2	.	CSVRGGETQYF
TRBV6-5	.	once	CASSYSRRAADTQYF
TRBV4-2	.	.	CASSQDLGRARPAFF
TRBV28	.	once	CASGGASGANVLTF
TRBV15	.	.	CATSRDRTDLLGVNYGYTF
TRBV19	.	.	CASSISILNNYGYTF
TRBV2	.	once	CASHQLRDNEQFF
TRBV10-1	.	few	CASSESGSYEQYF
TRBV5-4	TRBD1	.	CASSLDRVQETQYF
TRBV6-5	.	.	CASSYLGYRETQYF
TRBV10-3	.	.	CAISPTSGFYGYTF
TRBV7-9	.	.	CASSLSGNNEQFF
TRBV7-3	.	.	CASSLIPGGSEQFF
TRBV6-1	.	.	CASNLSPQHF
TRBV18	.	.	CASSPGQGSGGSGANVLTF
TRBV6-5	TRBD1	.	CASSYWDRGHNEQFF
TRBV5-6	TRBD1	.	CASNRGSGEAFF
TRBV6-5	TRBD1	.	CASRRGGPSYGYTF
TRBV6-1	.	.	CASSGQSTGELFF
TRBV10-3	.	once	CAISAFVKGFGANVLTF
TRBV18	TRBD1	.	CASSPTTGGIDTQYF
TRBV5-6	.	few	CASSLSEGQSYNEQFF
TRBV11-2	TRBD2	.	CASSLDSGASGAPQYF
TRBV7-8	TRBD2	.	CASSLGISSGSLNEQFF
TRBV30	TRBD1	.	CAWSKQGVTEAFF
TRBV30	TRBD1	.	CAWRRQGTNTEAFF